This passage covers 11 T cell receptor beta chains from one sample sequenced in a study of radiation and T cells in renal cell carcinoma. Assay: immunoSEQ multiplex PCR; the TCRdb copy retains only in-frame clones and omits some. The sample has more than 140,000 clones, roughly 80% seen once. Time point specified: baseline pretreatment blood. Described treatment: 15 Gy SBRT to primary tumor, nephrectomy 4 weeks later. This specimen was blood, taken from a patient whose treatment included radiotherapy and nephrectomy. The receptors stem from a woman aged 45-59 years with renal cell carcinoma.

The chain joins TRBV19 to TRBJ2-1; 7 positions match TRBD2. Germline CDR1 is LNHDA and CDR2 is SQIVND (reference sequence). The CDR3 has 15 amino acids. V was clipped by 2 bases and J by 8 bases; unmatched bases: 9. CDR3 protein: CASSIRRGREDEQFF. The CDR3 DNA follows: TGTGCCAGTAGTATACGGAGGGGCCGGGAGGATGAGCAGTTCTTC.

V is TRBV7-9 and J is TRBJ1-1, with no clear D. Per germline, CDR1 SEHNR and CDR2 FQNEAQ (reference sequence). CDR3 length: 14 residues. Trimming cost V 0 bases and J 1 base, with 6 bases left between them. The CDR3 DNA sequence: TGTGCCAGCAGCTTAGCCCCTGGGAACACTGAAGCTTTCTTT. Translating gives CASSLAPGNTEAFF.

This chain joins TRBV15 and TRBJ1-2; D remains unclear. V was shortened by 0 bases and J by 0 bases, with 11 bases between the two germline ends. CDR1 and CDR2 from the germline V gene are LNHNV and YYDKDF (reference sequence). CDR3 size: 16 residues. CDR3 nucleotide sequence: TGTGCCACCAGCAGAGATCGCGCGGTGGCTAACTATGGCTACACCTTC. Amino acid sequence: CATSRDRAVANYGYTF.

This chain links TRBV9 with TRBJ2-3, with D perhaps TRBD2 (6 bases). V was trimmed by 3 bases and J by 5 bases, leaving 7 bases between them. Per the germline V gene, CDR1 is SGDLS and CDR2 is YYNGEE. The CDR3 length is 12 residues. CDR3 DNA sequence: TGTGCCAGCAGCGAGGAGGGAGATACGCAGTATTTT. Translating gives CASSEEGDTQYF.

V gene TRBV10-1 combines with J gene TRBJ2-3; D remains unclear. The CDR3 is made up of 13 amino acids. The V end was cut by 3 bases, the J end by 5 bases, with 9 bases between. The germline CDR1 and CDR2 sequences are WNHNN and SYGVQD (reference sequence). The CDR3, as DNA: TGCGCCAGCAGTGATCAGCAAAGAGATACGCAGTATTTT. The encoded protein is CASSDQQRDTQYF.

This clone appeared a single time. V usage is TRBV5-4 and J usage is TRBJ2-1; 8 bases agree with TRBD2. V lost 4 bases to trimming and J lost 2 bases; unmatched junction nucleotides: 5. This CDR3 has 15 residues. Per the germline V gene, CDR1 is SGHNT and CDR2 is YYREEE (reference sequence). In nucleotides, the CDR3 is TGTGCCAGCAGCCGGGGACTAGAGGCCTACAATGAGCAGTTCTTC. Protein sequence: CASSRGLEAYNEQFF.

Comments on this clone: This same CDR3 is encoded by further DNA sequences in the sample. The CDR3 DNA is TGCGCCAGCAGCCCCAGCACAGATACGCAGTATTTT. Its translation: CASSPSTDTQYF. The gene calls are TRBV5-1 and TRBJ2-3; D gene uncertain. Germline CDR1 SGHRS, CDR2 YFSETQ. The CDR3 is 12 amino acids. V lost 4 bases and J 0 bases, leaving 3 bases between the germline ends.

J is TRBJ2-5 and V is TRBV7-2; the D call may be TRBD1 or TRBD2 (5 bases each). CDR1 and CDR2 (germline): SGHTA, FQGNSA. This CDR3 contains 13 residues. Trimming removed 5 bases at V and 4 bases at J, with 11 bases between. The CDR3 DNA reads TGTGCCAGCAGCCCCGGGGCGGGAGAGACCCAGTACTTC. Amino acid sequence: CASSPGAGETQYF.

The V and J genes are TRBV4-2 and TRBJ1-4; 8 nucleotides match TRBD1. Germline V gene lookup returns CDR1 LGHNA and CDR2 YNFKEQ. V gave up 2 bases and J gave up 7 bases; unmatched junction bases: 12. CDR3 length: 17 amino acids. CDR3 loop: CASSQPNQAGGREKLFF. As DNA, the CDR3 is TGTGCCAGCAGCCAACCAAACCAGGCAGGGGGCCGTGAAAAACTGTTTTTT.

This clone turned up a few times. V usage is TRBV7-8 and J usage is TRBJ2-2; 7 bases map to TRBD1. V trimming: 4 bases; J trimming: 1 base; junction bases outside the gene matches: 12. Per germline, CDR1 SGHVS and CDR2 FQNEAQ. This CDR3 is 18 amino acids long. The CDR3 coding sequence is TGTGCCAGCAGCTACACCCTCTCGGACAGGTTGAACACCGGGGAGCTGTTTTTT. Translating it yields CASSYTLSDRLNTGELFF.

J is TRBJ2-2 and V is TRBV28; a weak D match, TRBD1 (5 bases). This CDR3 has 16 amino acids. Germline CDR1 and CDR2: MDHEN and SYDVKM. The V end was cut by 8 bases, the J end by 3 bases, with 19 bases between. The CDR3 is CASYKGSQGHTGELFF. As DNA, the CDR3 is TGTGCCAGCTACAAGGGTTCTCAGGGCCACACCGGGGAGCTGTTTTTT.